This T cell receptor beta chain derives from a study of CD8+CD57+ T cells in acquired aplastic anemia. The study profiled TCR beta VDJ and CDR3 using genomic DNA as template. TCRdb re-called the reads with MiXCR, one entry per CDR3 protein. The table has about 180,000 distinct CDR3 sequences, nearly 50% seen once. Patients who underwent sequencing had shown CD8+CD57+ cell expansion by flow cytometry. Each patient gave a blood sample that was collected before any therapy had been received. There are many counts of this clonotype. The CDR3 length is 16 residues. The V and J ends lost 4 bases and 5 bases, in that order; junction bases with no gene match: 12. CDR1 and CDR2 from the germline V gene are MNHEY and SVGAGI.

V usage is TRBV6-5 and J usage is TRBJ2-7; 9 bases align to TRBD2. The TCR sequence derives from a human donor with aplastic anemia. Material: sorted CD4+, CD8+, or CD8+CD57+ T cells (not recorded which) from PBMCs. In DNA form, the CDR3 reads TGTGCCAGCAGTTTTCAGAGCGGCGGGGGGGGCGACGAGCAGTACTTC. It specifies CASSFQSGGGGDEQYF.